This TCR beta chain was documented in a study of tumor and adjacent non-tumor tissue in lung cancer. Study-wide background: Samples averaged roughly 4.3 million productive TCRbeta reads each. Study results and limitations: Normal lung showed higher cumulative top 100 clone frequency than tumor.

The template was RNA from unsorted bulk tissue. This CDR3 region has 17 residues. Trimming took 2 bases from V and 8 from J, leaving 21 bases between them. CDR1 MNHNS and CDR2 SASEGT come from the germline V gene. The library came from three nested PCR rounds adapted from ARM-PCR protocols. MiXCR, run by TCRdb on the multiplex PCR reads, gives a single entry per CDR3 protein. This sample has approximately 76,000 distinct CDR3 sequences, with approximately 71% found just once. A remark on this clonotype: Its antigen is still unknown.

The chain recombines TRBV6-1 with TRBJ2-2; possibly TRBD2 for D (7 bases). This receptor was obtained from a woman in her seventies with non-small cell lung cancer. Sequenced sample: lung tumor tissue. CDR3 protein: CASSEFGGGGITGELFF. The CDR3 nucleotides read TGTGCCAGCAGTGAATTCGGGGGAGGGGGAATCACTGGGGAGCTGTTTTTT.